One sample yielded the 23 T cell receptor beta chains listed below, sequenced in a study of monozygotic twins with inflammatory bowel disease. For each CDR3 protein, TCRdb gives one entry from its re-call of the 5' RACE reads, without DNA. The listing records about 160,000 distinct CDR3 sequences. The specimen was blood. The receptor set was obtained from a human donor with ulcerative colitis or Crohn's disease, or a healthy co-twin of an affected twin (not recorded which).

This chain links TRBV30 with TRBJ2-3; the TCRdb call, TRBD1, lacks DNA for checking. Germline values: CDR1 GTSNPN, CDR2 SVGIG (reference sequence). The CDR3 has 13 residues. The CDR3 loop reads CAWRTGSTDTQYF.

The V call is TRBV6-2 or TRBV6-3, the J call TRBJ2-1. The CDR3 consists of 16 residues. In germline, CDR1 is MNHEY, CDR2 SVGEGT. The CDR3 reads CASSYSSVTEHNEQFF.

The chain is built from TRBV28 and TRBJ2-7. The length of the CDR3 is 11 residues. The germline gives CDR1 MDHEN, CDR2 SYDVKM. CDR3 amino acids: CASRGLYEQYF.

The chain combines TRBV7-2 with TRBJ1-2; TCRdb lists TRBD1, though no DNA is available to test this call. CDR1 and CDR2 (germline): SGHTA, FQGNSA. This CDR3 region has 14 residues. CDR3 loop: CASSLDRRNYGYTF.

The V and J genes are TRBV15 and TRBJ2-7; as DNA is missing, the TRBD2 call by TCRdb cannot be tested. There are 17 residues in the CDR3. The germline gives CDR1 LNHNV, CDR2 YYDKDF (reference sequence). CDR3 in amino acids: CATSSGLAGATIYEQYF.

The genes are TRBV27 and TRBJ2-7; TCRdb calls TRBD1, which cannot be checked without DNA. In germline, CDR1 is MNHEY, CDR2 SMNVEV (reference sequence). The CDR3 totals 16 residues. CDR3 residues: CASSTGVGIGSYEQYF.

The CDR3 is CASSTLDTQYF. V usage is TRBV18 and J usage is TRBJ2-3. CDR1 is KGHSH and CDR2 is LQKENI in the germline V gene. The CDR3 runs 11 residues.

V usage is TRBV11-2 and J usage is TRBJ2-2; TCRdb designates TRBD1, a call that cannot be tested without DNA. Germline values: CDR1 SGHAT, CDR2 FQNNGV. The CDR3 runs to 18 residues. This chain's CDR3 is CASSLVGTGGGSTGELFF.

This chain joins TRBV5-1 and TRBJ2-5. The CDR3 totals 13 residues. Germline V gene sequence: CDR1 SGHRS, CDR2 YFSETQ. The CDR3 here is CASSREDQETQYF.

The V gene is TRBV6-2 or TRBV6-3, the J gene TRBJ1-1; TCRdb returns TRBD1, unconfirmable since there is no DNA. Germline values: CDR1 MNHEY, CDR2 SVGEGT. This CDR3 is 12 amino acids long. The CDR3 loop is CASSEPRGRAFF.

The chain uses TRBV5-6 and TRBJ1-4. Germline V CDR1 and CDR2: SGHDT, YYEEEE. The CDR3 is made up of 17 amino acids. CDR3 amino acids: CASSSALQTRGSEKLFF.

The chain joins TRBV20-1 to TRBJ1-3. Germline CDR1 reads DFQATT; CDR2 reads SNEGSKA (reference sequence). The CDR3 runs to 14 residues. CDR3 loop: CSARPALRTDTIYF.

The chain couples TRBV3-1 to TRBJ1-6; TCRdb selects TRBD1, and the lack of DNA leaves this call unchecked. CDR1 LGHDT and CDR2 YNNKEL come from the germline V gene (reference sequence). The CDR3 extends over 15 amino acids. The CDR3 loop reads CASSPGPTYNSPLHF. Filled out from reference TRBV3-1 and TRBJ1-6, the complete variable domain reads DTAVSQTPKYLVTQMGNDKSIKCEQNLGHDTMYWYKQDSKKFLKIMFSYNNKELIINETVPNRFSPKSPDKAHLNLHINSLELGDSAVYFCASSPGPTYNSPLHFGNGTRLTVT.

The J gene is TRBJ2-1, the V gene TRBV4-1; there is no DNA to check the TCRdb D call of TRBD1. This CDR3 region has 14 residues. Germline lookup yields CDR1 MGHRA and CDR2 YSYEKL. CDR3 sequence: CASSLLGGRGEQFF.

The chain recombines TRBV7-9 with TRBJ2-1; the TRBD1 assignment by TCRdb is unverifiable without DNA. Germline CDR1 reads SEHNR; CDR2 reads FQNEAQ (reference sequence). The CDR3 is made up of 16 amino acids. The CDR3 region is CASSPPGTGGANEQFF.

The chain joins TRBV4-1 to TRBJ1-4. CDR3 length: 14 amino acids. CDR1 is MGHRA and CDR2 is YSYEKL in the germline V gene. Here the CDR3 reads CASSQVAYGEELFF.

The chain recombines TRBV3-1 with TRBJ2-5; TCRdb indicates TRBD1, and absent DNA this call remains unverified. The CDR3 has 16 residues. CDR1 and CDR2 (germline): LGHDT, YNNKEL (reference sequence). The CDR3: CASSQTDRGAQETQYF.

The CDR3 loop reads CASSDSSGGADTQYF. The V gene is TRBV6-4, the J gene TRBJ2-3; as DNA is missing, the TRBD2 call by TCRdb cannot be tested. CDR1 is MRHNA, CDR2 SNTAGT, per germline. The CDR3 is 15 amino acids.

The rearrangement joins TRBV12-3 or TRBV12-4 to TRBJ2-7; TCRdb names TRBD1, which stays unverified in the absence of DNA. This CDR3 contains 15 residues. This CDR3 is CASSLGQGSTYEQYF.

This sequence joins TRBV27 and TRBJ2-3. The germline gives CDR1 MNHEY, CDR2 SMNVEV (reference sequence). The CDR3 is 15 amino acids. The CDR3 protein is CASSLSPTATDTQYF.

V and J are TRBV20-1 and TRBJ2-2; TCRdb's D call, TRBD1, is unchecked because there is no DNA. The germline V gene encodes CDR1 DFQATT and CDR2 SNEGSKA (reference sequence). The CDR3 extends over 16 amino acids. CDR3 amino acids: CSARDVSGGSTGELFF.

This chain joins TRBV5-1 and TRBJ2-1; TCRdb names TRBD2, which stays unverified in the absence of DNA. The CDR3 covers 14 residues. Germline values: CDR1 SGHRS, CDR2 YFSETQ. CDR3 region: CASSLGTGGGEQFF.

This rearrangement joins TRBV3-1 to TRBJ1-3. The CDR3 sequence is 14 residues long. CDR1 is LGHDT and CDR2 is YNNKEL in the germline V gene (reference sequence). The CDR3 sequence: CASTLGGSGNTIYF.